These 17 T cell receptor beta chains originate from one sample sequenced in a study of CD8+ T cells in alopecia areata. Treatment noted: oral pan-JAK inhibitor, 5-10 mg twice daily. Sequencing templates came from extracted RNA that was reverse transcribed into cDNA. Here immunoSEQ multiplex PCR was the method, and the copy in TCRdb shows in-frame clones only, minus some. The repertoire holds 200,000 or so clones, with 58% as singletons. The starting material was CD4+ T cells sorted from blood, obtained at week 24, from a patient treated with tofacitinib. The receptors were gathered from a human donor with alopecia areata.

The CDR3 bases are TGTGCCAGCAGTGGGGACAGACGCTCCTACGAGCAGTACTTC. It translates to CASSGDRRSYEQYF. The genes are TRBV2 and TRBJ2-7; TRBD1 agrees at 7 bases. CDR1 SNHLY and CDR2 FYNNEI come from the germline V gene. This CDR3 has 14 residues. V shed 4 bases, J shed 0 bases, and the junction held 3 bases outside the gene matches.

The rearrangement links TRBV29-1 to TRBJ2-7, with D tentatively TRBD2 (5 bases). Trimming stripped 7 bases from V and 0 bases from J, with 16 bases between. This CDR3 is built from 14 residues. The germline V gene encodes CDR1 SQVTM and CDR2 ANQGSEA. CDR3 amino acids: CSAGGQPDSYEQYF. DNA of the CDR3: TGCAGCGCCGGCGGGCAGCCTGACTCCTACGAGCAGTACTTC.

This clone was detected a few times. V usage is TRBV4-1 and J usage is TRBJ2-3, with D maybe TRBD2 (7 bases). The CDR3 is 17 amino acids. Germline-derived CDR1 and CDR2 are MGHRA and YSYEKL. V was pared by 0 bases and J by 4 bases, with 17 bases between. DNA for the CDR3: TGCGCCAGCAGCCAAGATGGGGGCGGGAGTGCGGCAGATACGCAGTATTTT. Translated, it gives CASSQDGGGSAADTQYF.

The genes are TRBV7-8 and TRBJ2-5, with a possible D match to TRBD1 (6 bases). Germline loops: CDR1 SGHVS, CDR2 FQNEAQ. The CDR3 has 16 residues. V was shortened by 1 base and J by 4 bases, with 16 bases between the two germline ends. The CDR3 DNA follows: TGTGCCAGCAGCTTAGTGGGCAGGGGAAGTGGAGAGACCCAGTACTTC. Its translation: CASSLVGRGSGETQYF. The full variable domain, with the rest looked up from reference TRBV7-8 and TRBJ2-5, is GAGVSQSPRYKVAKRGQDVALRCDPISGHVSLFWYQQALGQGPEFLTYFQNEAQLDKSGLPSDRFFAERPEGSVSTLKIQRTQQEDSAVYLCASSLVGRGSGETQYFGPGTRLLVL.

The rearrangement joins TRBV30 to TRBJ1-2; D gene unclear. CDR1 is GTSNPN, CDR2 SVGIG, per germline (reference sequence). V was pared by 1 base and J by 5 bases, with 5 bases between. The CDR3 contains 11 residues. CDR3 bases: TGTGCCTGGAGTGCGCTGTATGGCTACACCTTC. Translated, it gives CAWSALYGYTF. The complete variable domain, with remaining parts taken from reference TRBV30 and TRBJ1-2, reads SQTIHQWPATLVQPVGSPLSLECTVEGTSNPNLYWYRQAAGRGLQLLFYSVGIGQISSEVPQNLSASRPQDRQFILSSKKLLLSDSGFYLCAWSALYGYTFGSGTRLTVV.

V and J are TRBV30 and TRBJ1-2, with D hard to call. The CDR3 runs to 12 residues. CDR1 and CDR2 (germline): GTSNPN, SVGIG (reference sequence). V was clipped by 2 bases and J by 6 bases, with 10 bases between them. This CDR3 is CAWSPSEHGYTF. CDR3 coding DNA: TGTGCCTGGAGTCCTAGTGAGCATGGCTACACCTTC.

The rearrangement links TRBV7-3 to TRBJ2-1; 9 bases are a match to TRBD2. The V segment lost 5 bases and the J segment 7 bases; nucleotides outside the gene matches: 3. There are 13 residues in the CDR3. The germline V gene encodes CDR1 SGHTA and CDR2 FQGTGA. CDR3 bases: TGTGCCAGCAGCAGGACTAGCGAAAATGAGCAGTTCTTC. It specifies CASSRTSENEQFF.

This clone appeared a few times. The chain carries TRBV7-2 and TRBJ2-2; D is perhaps TRBD1 (5 bases). Deletions cut 5 bases from V and 7 bases from J, with 11 bases between. Germline CDR1 SGHTA, CDR2 FQGNSA. The CDR3 totals 13 residues. The CDR3 protein is CASSAQRGGELFF. CDR3 coding DNA: TGTGCCAGCAGCGCACAAAGGGGCGGGGAGCTGTTTTTT.

This clone was counted a few times. This chain uses TRBV7-6 with TRBJ2-3; D unclear. CDR1 and CDR2 (germline): SGHVS, FNYEAQ. V lost 0 bases and J lost 4, with 5 bases in between. CDR3 size: 13 residues. The chain's CDR3 is CASSLAQADTQYF. The CDR3 DNA follows: TGTGCCAGCAGCTTAGCCCAGGCAGATACGCAGTATTTT.

This clone appeared once. The J gene is TRBJ1-5, the V gene TRBV4-3; D is possibly TRBD1 (5 bases). There are 15 residues in the CDR3. The germline V gene encodes CDR1 LGHNA and CDR2 YSLEER. V lost 0 bases, J lost 7 bases, and 13 bases lay in between. The CDR3 reads CASSQDQGTGQPQHF. The CDR3 nucleotides read TGCGCCAGCAGCCAAGATCAGGGAACGGGACAGCCCCAGCATTTT.

This clone was found a few times. The chain is built from TRBV6-1 and TRBJ1-1; D is undetermined. V was shortened by 8 bases and J by 1 base, with 11 bases between the two germline ends. CDR3 length: 13 amino acids. Per germline, CDR1 MNHNS and CDR2 SASEGT. CDR3 coding DNA: TGTGCCAGCGTTCGGGCGGGGAACACTGAAGCTTTCTTT. This codes for CASVRAGNTEAFF.

This clone was observed once. The rearrangement links TRBV4-3 to TRBJ1-5; D call uncertain. This CDR3 is built from 13 residues. CDR1 is LGHNA and CDR2 is YSLEER in the germline V gene. Trimming stripped 4 bases from V and 4 bases from J, with 8 bases between. CDR3: CASSLDGNQPQHF. For the CDR3, the DNA is TGCGCCAGCAGCCTGGACGGGAATCAGCCCCAGCATTTT.

The V and J genes are TRBV7-7 and TRBJ1-5; the D is unclear. This CDR3 comprises 13 residues. Germline loops: CDR1 SSHAT, CDR2 FNYEAQ (reference sequence). V lost 5 bases and J lost 4, with 9 bases in between. The CDR3 coding sequence is TGTGCCAGCAGCCAGGACCGAAATCAGCCCCAGCATTTT. It is translated as CASSQDRNQPQHF.

The chain joins TRBV2 to TRBJ2-7; either TRBD1 or TRBD2 may supply D (5 bases each). Germline loops: CDR1 SNHLY, CDR2 FYNNEI. Trimming stripped 0 bases from V and 6 bases from J, with 12 bases between. The CDR3 is 14 amino acids. In DNA, the CDR3 is TGTGCCAGCAGTGAAGCTGATAGAGGGGCCGAGCAGTACTTC. Translation gives CASSEADRGAEQYF.

The J gene is TRBJ2-3, the V gene TRBV30, with no clear D. Germline V gene lookup returns CDR1 GTSNPN and CDR2 SVGIG (reference sequence). The CDR3 totals 12 residues. V was pared by 3 bases and J by 0 bases, with 4 bases between. The CDR3 reads CAWSGSTDTQYF. The CDR3 nucleotides are TGTGCCTGGAGCGGGAGCACAGATACGCAGTATTTT.

This clone was found a few times. The rearrangement links TRBV6-6 to TRBJ1-2; TRBD1 aligns across 7 bases. This CDR3 spans 14 amino acids. CDR1 and CDR2 (germline): MNHNY, SVGAGI (reference sequence). The J segment lost 4 bases and the V segment lost 4 bases, leaving 6 bases of the junction unmatched. The CDR3 sequence is CASSSTRDSYGYTF. The CDR3 region has the DNA TGTGCCAGCAGTTCTACCCGGGACAGCTATGGCTACACCTTC.

The chain links TRBV5-1 to TRBJ2-7; 7 nucleotides agree with TRBD1. CDR3 length: 14 residues. Germline V CDR1 and CDR2: SGHRS, YFSETQ. Losses at the gene ends were 0 bases for V and 3 bases for J; bases not matched to a gene: 3. CDR3 protein: CASSLEGTVYEQYF. In nucleotides, the CDR3 is TGCGCCAGCAGCTTGGAGGGGACAGTCTACGAGCAGTACTTC.